These 29 T cell receptor beta chains originate from one sample sequenced in a study of response to subunit inactivated influenza vaccine. In TCRdb, the RT-PCR reads were re-called with MiXCR into one record per CDR3 protein. The sample carries some 850,000 distinct CDR3 sequences, less than 20% recorded once. This sample comprised PBMCs from blood, obtained roughly 5 days after vaccination. The receptors come from a man aged 45 to 65 who received an inactivated influenza vaccine.

This clonotype has more than one count but fewer than ten. V usage is TRBV4-2 and J usage is TRBJ1-1, with D unresolved. The germline gives CDR1 LGHNA, CDR2 YNFKEQ. With 0 bases removed from V and 0 bases from J, the gap between germline ends came to 8 bases. The CDR3 is 15 residues long. CDR3 bases: TGTGCCAGCAGCCAAGACTGGAGGATGAACACTGAAGCTTTCTTT. It encodes CASSQDWRMNTEAFF.

This chain joins TRBV29-1 and TRBJ1-1; weak D call: TRBD1 (6 bases). The germline V gene has CDR1 SQVTM and CDR2 ANQGSEA. This CDR3 is built from 14 residues. V lost 8 bases and J lost 2, with 18 bases in between. The CDR3 spells CSPPPRTANTEAFF. The CDR3 nucleotides read TGCAGCCCTCCCCCCCGGACAGCAAACACTGAAGCTTTCTTT.

This clonotype was detected only a few times. This chain connects TRBV20-1 to TRBJ1-2; no reliable D call. Trimming took 3 bases from V and 3 from J, leaving 11 bases between them. Germline loops: CDR1 DFQATT, CDR2 SNEGSKA (reference sequence). The CDR3 loop spans 13 amino acids. The CDR3 region has the DNA TGCAGTGCTAGTCGGGGTGCCTACTATGGCTACACCTTC. It specifies CSASRGAYYGYTF.

This clonotype was counted only a few times. The rearrangement links TRBV4-1 to TRBJ2-7; D remains unclear. The CDR3 totals 13 residues. Trimming left V 0 bases short and J 6 bases short, with 9 bases between. Looked up from germline, CDR1 is MGHRA and CDR2 is YSYEKL. CDR3 bases: TGCGCCAGCAGCCAAGATCGTAGGCTCGAGCAGTACTTC. Encoded protein: CASSQDRRLEQYF.

This clonotype was seen a few times. The chain uses TRBV5-5 and TRBJ1-2; 8 bases fit TRBD1. In germline, CDR1 is SGHKS, CDR2 YYEKEE (reference sequence). Germline trimming cut 3 bases from V and 6 bases from J; bases unmatched to any gene: 7. The CDR3 runs 14 residues. The CDR3 region is CASSSASGGNGYTF. The CDR3 nucleotides read TGTGCCAGCAGCTCTGCCTCAGGGGGCAATGGCTACACCTTC. Complete variable domain (other parts from reference TRBV5-5 and TRBJ1-2): DAGVTQSPTHLIKTRGQQVTLRCSPISGHKSVSWYQQVLGQGPQFIFQYYEKEERGRGNFPDRFSARQFPNYSSELNVNALLLGDSALYLCASSSASGGNGYTFGSGTRLTVV.

This clonotype was counted at least ten times. This chain uses TRBV12-3 or TRBV12-4 with TRBJ2-1; 12 positions agree with TRBD2. The CDR3 spans 14 residues. The ends lost 6 bases at V and 5 bases at J; junction bases unmatched: 2. The CDR3 reads CASRRLAGDNEQFF. Written as DNA, the CDR3 is TGTGCCAGCAGGCGACTAGCGGGAGACAATGAGCAGTTCTTC.

The V call is TRBV6-1, the J call TRBJ1-5, with 7 bases aligning to TRBD1. Germline V gene data show CDR1 as MNHNS and CDR2 as SASEGT. The trim removed 5 bases at V and 11 bases at J, leaving 12 bases unmatched. This CDR3 spans 14 amino acids. The CDR3 DNA is TGTGCCAGCAGTCTAGACAGGGTCTCCGGGGCCCAGCATTTT. Translating it yields CASSLDRVSGAQHF.

CDR3 DNA sequence: TGTGCCAGCAGTTTATGGCGGGGGAACACCGGGGAGCTGTTTTTT. Amino acid sequence: CASSLWRGNTGELFF. The rearrangement links TRBV28 to TRBJ2-2, with TRBD2 as a possible D gene (6 bases). The V end lost 0 bases, the J end lost 1 base, and 6 bases lay between the germline ends. The length of the CDR3 is 15 residues. Germline V lookup: CDR1 MDHEN, CDR2 SYDVKM.

This chain connects TRBV7-9 to TRBJ1-5, with D maybe TRBD1 (5 bases). V lost 4 bases and J lost 6, with 16 bases in between. In germline, CDR1 is SEHNR, CDR2 FQNEAQ (reference sequence). This CDR3 has 15 residues. In DNA, the CDR3 is TGTGCCAGCAGCTCCTCCTGGGGCGCGGCTCAGCCCCAGCATTTT. This gives the protein CASSSSWGAAQPQHF.

The J gene is TRBJ2-3, the V gene TRBV20-1; 12 bases line up with TRBD2. Germline lookup yields CDR1 DFQATT and CDR2 SNEGSKA (reference sequence). Unmatched junction bases numbered 10, after V lost 6 bases and J lost 6 bases. This CDR3 spans 15 amino acids. CDR3: CSAIGLAGREDTQYF. CDR3 nucleotides: TGCAGTGCGATCGGACTAGCGGGACGTGAGGATACGCAGTATTTT.

The V call is TRBV12-3 or TRBV12-4, the J call TRBJ1-3; no clear D gene. V lost 8 bases, J lost 4 bases, and 9 bases lay in between. The CDR3 runs to 12 residues. The CDR3 DNA reads as TGTGCCAGCGGCGGACTGGGAAACACCATATATTTT. Its translation is CASGGLGNTIYF.

This clonotype was counted many times. V usage is TRBV27 and J usage is TRBJ1-5; TRBD1 agrees at 7 bases. J lost 6 bases, V lost 2 bases, and 4 bases had no gene match. CDR3 size: 14 residues. Germline lookup yields CDR1 MNHEY and CDR2 SMNVEV (reference sequence). The CDR3 DNA reads TGTGCCAGCAGTTTACACAGGGGAGGTCAGCCCCAGCATTTT. It codes for CASSLHRGGQPQHF.

This clonotype appeared a few times. The chain couples TRBV5-5 to TRBJ2-5; TRBD2 agrees at 9 bases. V gave up 0 bases and J gave up 5 bases; unmatched junction bases: 8. This CDR3 has 16 amino acids. From germline, CDR1 is SGHKS and CDR2 YYEKEE (reference sequence). Here the CDR3 reads CASSLGTAGGEETQYF. CDR3 sequence (DNA): TGTGCCAGCAGCTTGGGTACCGCGGGAGGGGAGGAGACCCAGTACTTC.

This clonotype was seen only a few times. The V call is TRBV20-1, the J call TRBJ2-7, with 10 bases lining up with TRBD2. V dropped 6 bases and J dropped 1; count of bases not matched to a gene: 9. In germline, CDR1 is DFQATT, CDR2 SNEGSKA (reference sequence). This CDR3 region has 15 residues. The CDR3 DNA reads TGCAGTGCCATCCCTAGCGGGAGACGTTCCTACGAGCAGTACTTC. Encoded protein: CSAIPSGRRSYEQYF.

This clonotype was detected only a few times. CDR3 coding DNA: TGTGCCAGCAGTTTCCGGGGCAGGGGACTAGCCTACAATGAGCAGTTCTTC. As protein: CASSFRGRGLAYNEQFF. The V and J genes are TRBV12-3 or TRBV12-4 and TRBJ2-1; 8 positions match TRBD2. This CDR3 contains 17 residues. The V and J ends lost 3 bases and 2 bases, in that order; junction bases with no gene match: 9.

The chain carries TRBV3-1 and TRBJ2-7, with no clear D. V lost 0 bases to trimming and J lost 5 bases, with 5 bases between them. The CDR3 length is 12 residues. Germline assignment: CDR1 LGHDT and CDR2 YNNKEL (reference sequence). The CDR3 DNA follows: TGTGCCAGCAGCCAAGATCGTCACGAGCAGTACTTC. This codes for CASSQDRHEQYF.

Remarks on this clonotype: Compared with germline, one end of the junction differs, possibly owing to a read error. The chain links TRBV10-3 to TRBJ2-2; D is unclear. Germline V gene sequence: CDR1 ENHRY, CDR2 SYGVKD. The CDR3 has 14 residues. The CDR3, as DNA: TGTGCCATCAGTGCGGAAGCTAACACCGAGGAGCTGTTTTTT. Protein: CAISAEANTEELFF.

V usage is TRBV11-2 and J usage is TRBJ2-3; the D is unclear. The ends were cut back, 5 bases at V and 8 bases at J, with 11 bases in the middle. The CDR3 loop spans 12 amino acids. CDR1 is SGHAT and CDR2 is FQNNGV in the germline V gene. The CDR3 nucleotides are TGTGCCAGCAGCACCCCTCAAGTTACGCAGTATTTT. It is translated as CASSTPQVTQYF.

This CDR3 reads CASRSGTDTYGYTF. As DNA, the CDR3 is TGTGCCAGCAGGTCCGGGACAGACACCTATGGCTACACCTTC. This sequence joins TRBV12-3 or TRBV12-4 and TRBJ1-2, with TRBD1 matching over 7 bases. The CDR3 has 14 amino acids. The trim removed 6 bases at V and 4 bases at J, leaving 8 bases unmatched.

The chain couples TRBV6-1 to TRBJ2-5; D gene uncertain. Germline-derived CDR1 and CDR2 are MNHNS and SASEGT. CDR3 length: 15 residues. Deletions cut 2 bases from V and 6 bases from J, with 16 bases between. The CDR3 DNA reads TGTGCCAGCAGTGAATCCCCCTCCGTAATAAAGACCCAGTACTTC. Protein product: CASSESPSVIKTQYF.

The chain has TRBV20-1 and TRBJ2-5; 9 bases are shared with TRBD2. V gave up 3 bases and J gave up 5 bases; unmatched junction bases: 4. The length of the CDR3 is 13 residues. CDR1 is DFQATT and CDR2 is SNEGSKA in the germline V gene (reference sequence). CDR3 bases: TGCAGTGCTAGGCGGGAGGGCCTGGAGACCCAGTACTTC. The encoded protein is CSARREGLETQYF.

The rearrangement joins TRBV10-3 to TRBJ1-1; TRBD1 is a possible D gene (5 bases). This CDR3 is 13 amino acids long. V was pared by 5 bases and J by 1 base, with 8 bases between. Germline V gene lookup returns CDR1 ENHRY and CDR2 SYGVKD. The CDR3 loop is CAISFTGNTEAFF. CDR3 DNA sequence: TGTGCCATCAGTTTCACAGGGAACACTGAAGCTTTCTTT.

In its sample, this clonotype was seen a few times. The V gene is TRBV15, the J gene TRBJ1-1; D is perhaps TRBD1 (5 bases). Germline values: CDR1 LNHNV, CDR2 YYDKDF (reference sequence). CDR3 size: 15 residues. Trimming left V 0 bases short and J 8 bases short, with 16 bases between. For the CDR3, the DNA is TGTGCCACCAGCAGAGATCAGTATGGGGGTTCCGAAGCTTTCTTT. This codes for CATSRDQYGGSEAFF.

The V and J genes are TRBV20-1 and TRBJ2-4; D is ambiguous. Germline V CDR1 and CDR2: DFQATT, SNEGSKA (reference sequence). CDR3 size: 14 residues. Trimming took off 1 base at V and 0 bases at J, with 7 bases between the two ends. DNA for the CDR3: TGCAGTGCTAGAGTCACATTAGCCAAAAACATTCAGTACTTC. Protein sequence: CSARVTLAKNIQYF.

The genes are TRBV20-1 and TRBJ1-1; TRBD1 is a possible D gene (6 bases). This CDR3 is built from 14 residues. V was cut by 6 bases and J by 5 bases, with 19 bases left in between. The germline V gene encodes CDR1 DFQATT and CDR2 SNEGSKA (reference sequence). The CDR3 coding sequence is TGCAGTGCCCGGACCTCCCTAGGGGGAACTGAAGCTTTCTTT. As protein: CSARTSLGGTEAFF.

This clonotype has more than one count but fewer than ten. V is TRBV5-1 and J is TRBJ2-5; 12 bases match TRBD2. The CDR3 is made up of 18 amino acids. V shed 4 bases, J shed 0 bases, and the junction held 10 bases outside the gene matches. CDR1 is SGHRS and CDR2 is YFSETQ in the germline V gene. CDR3 region: CASSPGGLAGRYQETQYF. The CDR3 nucleotides are TGCGCCAGCAGCCCCGGCGGACTAGCGGGGCGGTACCAAGAGACCCAGTACTTC. Full variable domain (rest looked up from reference TRBV5-1 and TRBJ2-5): KAGVTQTPRYLIKTRGQQVTLSCSPISGHRSVSWYQQTPGQGLQFLFEYFSETQRNKGNFPGRFSGRQFSNSRSEMNVSTLELGDSALYLCASSPGGLAGRYQETQYFGPGTRLLVL.

V gene TRBV4-3 combines with J gene TRBJ2-2; perhaps TRBD2 as D (6 bases). The length of the CDR3 is 16 residues. V lost 0 bases and J lost 7, with 15 bases in between. CDR1 and CDR2 from the germline V gene are LGHNA and YSLEER. In nucleotides, the CDR3 is TGCGCCAGCAGCCAAGATCGGGGGACGGCGGGCGGGGAGCTGTTTTTT. Protein sequence: CASSQDRGTAGGELFF.

This clonotype came up many times. The chain's CDR3 is CASSRFQGLVTGELFF. The CDR3 nucleotides are TGTGCCAGCAGCCGATTCCAAGGACTAGTGACCGGGGAGCTGTTTTTT. This rearrangement joins TRBV11-2 to TRBJ2-2; 7 bases map to TRBD2. After removal of 5 bases from V and 5 bases from J, the junction contained 11 bases not matched to a gene. The length of the CDR3 is 16 residues. In germline, CDR1 is SGHAT, CDR2 FQNNGV.

There are a few counts of this clonotype. The chain joins TRBV20-1 to TRBJ2-7; 11 bases align to TRBD2. Germline-derived CDR1 and CDR2 are DFQATT and SNEGSKA (reference sequence). This CDR3 comprises 15 residues. J was trimmed by 2 bases and V by 2 bases; bases with no gene match: 5. CDR3 region: CSARPGTSGAYEQYF. DNA for the CDR3: TGCAGTGCTAGACCCGGGACTAGCGGTGCCTACGAGCAGTACTTC.